A selection of T cell receptor beta chains follows, all from one sample in a study of Tregs in tolerant kidney transplant recipients. The assay was immunoSEQ multiplex PCR, and TCRdb's table has in-frame clones only and misses some. The sample has approximately 90,000 clones, approximately 94% seen once. Sample: CD4+ T cells from blood (PBMCs), taken 12 months after the transplant. The receptors stem from a human patient who received a combined kidney and bone marrow transplant. The graft donor may have contributed some T cells. CDR3s include the opening cysteine and the closing phenylalanine or tryptophan. The order of the fields is J gene, V gene, clone size, D gene, CDR3 protein, CDR3 DNA. D genes are given only for firm matches. Some rows have no size entry. The others give once, few or many, or a class for an expanded clone.

>TRBJ2-3|TRBV9|NA|NA
CASSVDLGASTDTQYF
TGTGCCAGCAGCGTAGATCTGGGGGCGAGCACAGATACGCAGTATTTT
>TRBJ2-3|TRBV11-2|NA|NA
CASSLDSPSTDTQYF
TGTGCCAGCAGCTTAGATTCTCCGAGCACAGATACGCAGTATTTT
>TRBJ1-5|TRBV19|NA|NA
CASSLWGSNQPQHF
TGTGCCAGTAGTCTCTGGGGCAGCAATCAGCCCCAGCATTTT
>TRBJ1-2|TRBV6-4|once|TRBD1
CASSRTGGADYGYTF
TGTGCCAGCAGCCGGACAGGGGGAGCGGACTATGGCTACACCTTC
>TRBJ1-1|TRBV4-2|NA|NA
CASSQEQDEAFF
TGTGCCAGCAGCCAAGAACAGGATGAAGCTTTCTTT
>TRBJ2-7|TRBV5-1|once|NA
CASRASGVYEQYF
TGCGCCAGCAGGGCTTCCGGGGTTTACGAGCAGTACTTC
>TRBJ2-1|TRBV11-3|NA|NA
CASRDYSYNEQFF
TGTGCCAGCAGGGACTACTCCTACAATGAGCAGTTCTTC
>TRBJ2-5|TRBV4-3|NA|TRBD2
CASSQGLAGGPQETQYF
TGCGCCAGCAGCCAAGGACTAGCGGGAGGGCCACAAGAGACCCAGTACTTC
>TRBJ1-2|TRBV29-1|NA|TRBD1
CSVAQGVDYGYTF
TGCAGCGTGGCACAGGGGGTGGACTATGGCTACACCTTC
>TRBJ2-1|TRBV5-6|NA|NA
CASSLLFRGYEQFF
TGTGCCAGCAGCTTGTTATTTAGAGGGTATGAGCAGTTCTTC
>TRBJ2-2|TRBV10-3|NA|NA
CAISEASRANTGELFF
TGTGCCATCAGTGAGGCCTCGAGAGCGAACACCGGGGAGCTGTTTTTT
>TRBJ2-2|TRBV5-1|NA|TRBD1
CASSLVTGAILPTGELFF
TGCGCCAGCAGCTTGGTCACAGGGGCTATACTTCCCACCGGGGAGCTGTTTTTT
>TRBJ1-1|TRBV5-6|NA|TRBD1
CASSPTGIGTEAFF
TGTGCCAGCAGCCCGACAGGGATCGGGACTGAAGCTTTCTTT
>TRBJ1-2|TRBV30|NA|NA
CAWSVRDNRYF
TGTGCCTGGAGTGTACGGGACAACCGTTATTTC
>TRBJ2-5|TRBV27|NA|TRBD2
CASSLSIMDTSGEKKETQYF
TGTGCCAGCAGTTTATCGATAATGGATACTAGCGGGGAAAAAAAAGAGACCCAGTACTTC
>TRBJ1-5|TRBV27|NA|NA
CASSPQEYSNQPQHF
TGTGCCAGCTCCCCCCAGGAATATAGCAATCAGCCCCAGCATTTT
>TRBJ2-1|TRBV10-3|NA|TRBD2
CAISAREGYNEQFF
TGTGCCATCAGTGCGCGGGAGGGATACAATGAGCAGTTCTTC
>TRBJ2-5|TRBV28|NA|NA
CASTLRGETQYF
TGTGCCAGCACCCTCCGAGGGGAGACCCAGTACTTC
>TRBJ1-2|TRBV11-2|NA|NA
CASSLEPGLGDGYTF
TGTGCCAGCAGCTTAGAACCGGGACTTGGGGATGGCTACACCTTC
>TRBJ2-3|TRBV27|NA|NA
CASRLDSYYTDTQYF
TGTGCCAGTAGATTAGACAGTTACTACACAGATACGCAGTATTTT
>TRBJ1-1|TRBV4-1|NA|NA
CASSQETTGHLLHLNTEAFF
TGCGCCAGCAGCCAAGAGACAACGGGACACCTTCTTCATCTGAACACTGAAGCTTTCTTT
>TRBJ2-3|TRBV4-3|NA|TRBD2
CASSQVDGRARDTQYF
TGCGCCAGCAGCCAAGTGGACGGGAGGGCCAGGGATACGCAGTATTTT
>TRBJ2-1|TRBV6-4|NA|TRBD1
CASSEGQGSYNEQFF
TGTGCCAGCAGTGAGGGACAGGGAAGCTACAATGAGCAGTTCTTC
>TRBJ2-2|TRBV4-2|NA|TRBD2
CASSQVSGGGTGELFF
TGTGCCAGCAGCCAAGTTAGCGGGGGGGGGACCGGGGAGCTGTTTTTT
>TRBJ1-1|TRBV2|NA|TRBD1
CASSVEGAAEAFF
TGTGCCAGCAGTGTCGAGGGGGCGGCTGAAGCTTTCTTT
>TRBJ1-2|TRBV4-2|NA|NA
CASSQEAGIGSYGYTF
TGTGCCAGCAGCCAAGAAGCAGGTATCGGGAGTTATGGCTACACCTTC
>TRBJ2-3|TRBV10-3|NA|TRBD2
CAISESGTIGFSNTQYF
TGTGCCATCAGTGAGTCGGGGACTATTGGGTTCTCAAATACGCAGTATTTT
>TRBJ2-3|TRBV4-3|NA|NA
CASSAAPLHTDTQYF
TGCGCCAGCAGTGCAGCGCCCCTCCACACAGATACGCAGTATTTT
>TRBJ2-7|TRBV2|few|NA
CASSLGGAFEQYF
TGTGCCAGCAGTTTGGGGGGGGCTTTCGAGCAGTACTTC
>TRBJ2-1|TRBV11-2|once|NA
CASSLGSGSYNEQFF
TGTGCCAGCAGCTTAGGTAGCGGATCCTACAATGAGCAGTTCTTC
>TRBJ2-1|TRBV15|NA|TRBD1
CATSTQGSSYNEQFF
TGTGCCACCAGCACACAGGGGAGCTCCTACAATGAGCAGTTCTTC
>TRBJ2-5|TRBV5-1|NA|NA
CASSPGLDVYQQYF
TGCGCCAGCAGCCCGGGACTTGACGTCTATCAGCAGTACTTC
>TRBJ1-1|TRBV15|once|NA
CATSQGGDTEAFF
TGTGCCACCAGCCAGGGTGGGGACACTGAAGCTTTCTTT
>TRBJ1-2|TRBV7-2|NA|TRBD1
CASSRTGDGYTF
TGTGCCAGCAGCCGGACAGGGGATGGCTACACCTTC
>TRBJ2-7|TRBV10-1|NA|NA
CASRGYLPVGPGYEQYF
TGCGCCAGCAGGGGCTATTTACCGGTCGGCCCAGGGTACGAGCAGTACTTC
>TRBJ2-4|TRBV4-2|NA|NA
CASSLRTPPDIQYF
TGTGCCAGCAGCTTGCGGACTCCGCCGGACATTCAGTACTTC
>TRBJ1-1|TRBV30|NA|NA
CAWSLWTANTEAFF
TGTGCCTGGAGTCTCTGGACAGCGAACACTGAAGCTTTCTTT
>TRBJ2-7|TRBV7-8|NA|NA
CASSLYYEQYF
TGTGCCAGCAGCCTGTATTACGAGCAGTACTTC
>TRBJ1-2|TRBV19|NA|NA
CASKFSGARLDGYTF
TGTGCCAGTAAGTTCTCAGGGGCTAGGCTGGATGGCTACACCTTC
>TRBJ2-1|TRBV4-2|NA|TRBD2
CASSQESSGRGEQFF
TGTGCCAGCAGCCAAGAAAGTAGCGGGAGAGGCGAGCAGTTCTTC
>TRBJ2-7|TRBV19|NA|NA
CASSTHISYEQYF
TGTGCCAGTAGTACGCACATCTCCTACGAGCAGTACTTC
>TRBJ1-1|TRBV11-3|NA|TRBD1
CASSPGSGQGTEAFF
TGTGCCAGCAGCCCCGGCTCCGGACAGGGAACTGAAGCTTTCTTT
>TRBJ2-2|TRBV4-3|NA|NA
CASSQDTDRDTGELFF
TGCGCCAGCAGCCAAGATACGGACAGAGACACCGGGGAGCTGTTTTTT
>TRBJ2-7|TRBV4-1|NA|TRBD2
CASSKSGRSPYEQYF
TGCGCCAGCAGCAAAAGCGGGAGATCACCCTACGAGCAGTACTTC
>TRBJ1-2|TRBV6-5|NA|NA
CASSNLYGYTF
TGTGCCAGCAGTAATCTCTATGGCTACACCTTC
>TRBJ1-2|TRBV2|NA|NA
CASSGSGYTF
TGTGCCAGCAGTGGGAGCGGCTACACCTTC
>TRBJ2-7|TRBV6-1|NA|TRBD1
CASSHPGQVYYEQYF
TGTGCCAGCAGTCACCCGGGACAGGTTTATTACGAGCAGTACTTC
>TRBJ2-2|TRBV5-6|NA|TRBD2
CASSLAMTSGTGELFF
TGTGCCAGCAGCTTGGCTATGACTAGCGGCACCGGGGAGCTGTTTTTT
>TRBJ1-1|TRBV29-1|NA|NA
CSVEDRGGAGVNRNTEAFF
TGCAGCGTTGAAGATCGGGGGGGGGCCGGAGTTAATAGGAACACTGAAGCTTTCTTT
>TRBJ2-7|TRBV7-3|NA|NA
CASSLRSGREQYF
TGTGCCAGCAGTCTTAGATCAGGGCGCGAGCAGTACTTC
>TRBJ2-1|TRBV19|NA|NA
CASRDRGGRKSYNEQFF
TGTGCCAGTAGGGACCGAGGGGGAAGAAAATCCTACAATGAGCAGTTCTTC
>TRBJ2-1|TRBV29-1|NA|NA
CSAGAGVPFSYNEQFF
TGCAGCGCCGGGGCAGGGGTCCCCTTCTCCTACAATGAGCAGTTCTTC
>TRBJ1-1|TRBV20-1|few|NA
CSAQGETEAFF
TGCAGTGCTCAAGGAGAGACTGAAGCTTTCTTT
>TRBJ2-7|TRBV10-3|NA|NA
CATQSGGDDEQYF
TGTGCCACCCAATCGGGCGGGGACGACGAGCAGTACTTC
>TRBJ1-2|TRBV15|NA|NA
CATSREGPTGVYGYTF
TGTGCCACCAGCAGAGAGGGCCCCACAGGAGTCTATGGCTACACCTTC
>TRBJ2-1|TRBV27|NA|NA
CASSLLAIRVSYNEQFF
TGTGCCAGCAGTTTATTGGCAATACGTGTCAGCTACAATGAGCAGTTCTTC
>TRBJ2-1|TRBV7-2|once|TRBD1
CASSRDSSEQFF
TGTGCCAGCAGCCGGGACAGTTCTGAGCAGTTCTTC
>TRBJ2-5|TRBV19|NA|TRBD1
CASSISPAGGQETQYF
TGTGCCAGTAGTATATCCCCAGCAGGGGGCCAAGAGACCCAGTACTTC
>TRBJ2-7|TRBV7-6|NA|NA
CASSGEGVYTYEQYF
TGTGCCAGCAGCGGAGAGGGAGTCTATACCTACGAGCAGTACTTC
>TRBJ2-6|TRBV9|once|NA
CASTSLSGANVLTF
TGTGCCAGCACGTCCCTATCTGGGGCCAACGTCCTGACTTTC